One sample yielded the 32 T cell receptor beta chains listed below, sequenced in a study of tumor-infiltrating lymphocytes in primary liver carcinoma. Making TCR beta cDNA involved 400 to 600 ng total RNA and a constant-region primer. Construction of TCR beta libraries relied on three successive nested multiplex PCR rounds employing slightly modified ARM-PCR. It was with TRBV1-TRBV30 forward primers and a C-beta reverse primer that the first two PCR rounds were run, at approximately 10 cycles each. TCRdb called the multiplex PCR reads again in MiXCR, with one record for every CDR3 protein. Among 330,000 or so distinct CDR3 sequences listed, about 61% were seen once. RNA isolated from unsorted whole blood supplied the blood RNA, with germline DNA also extracted. The sequenced sample was peripheral blood. These receptors were obtained from a middle-aged man with primary liver carcinoma and hepatitis B virus infection.

Points on this clonotype: One end of the junction does not line up with germline, which may come from a read error. CDR3 protein: CDIWAGVEDNEQFF. The DNA of the CDR3 is TGTGACATCTGGGCAGGAGTAGAAGACAATGAGCAGTTCTTC. The V call is TRBV10-3, the J call TRBJ2-1; D gene uncertain. The CDR3 totals 14 residues. CDR1 is ENHRY, CDR2 SYGVKD, per germline.

Concerning this clonotype: The final CDR3 position lacks the conserved phenylalanine or tryptophan, pointing to a likely read error. The chain employs TRBV29-1 and TRBJ2-3, with D perhaps TRBD2 (5 bases). The CDR3 is made up of 15 amino acids. The germline V gene has CDR1 SQVTM and CDR2 ANQGSEA. Between the trimmed V and J ends, which lost 4 bases and 0 bases, there was a span of 14 bases. The CDR3 coding sequence is TGCAGCGTTGTTTCGGGATGTAAGAGCACAGATACGCAGTATCTT. It is translated as CSVVSGCKSTDTQYL.

This clonotype is a singleton in its sample. A much larger clone sits a single nucleotide away, making a read error possible. The chain carries TRBV10-2 and TRBJ1-6; D is undetermined. Germline loops: CDR1 WSHSY, CDR2 SAAADI. The CDR3 sequence is 13 residues long. The CDR3: CARSESTNSPLHF. In DNA form, the CDR3 reads TGCGCCAGGAGTGAGTCCACTAATTCACCCCTCCACTTT.

Comments on this clonotype: Just one base apart from a much larger clone, this may be a read error. The chain is built from TRBV28 and TRBJ1-5; D is ambiguous. Germline loops: CDR1 MDHEN, CDR2 SYDVKM. CDR3 length equals 14 residues. The CDR3 region is CVSNGGWVNQPQHF. The CDR3 region has the DNA TGTGTCAGCAATGGAGGGTGGGTCAATCAGCCCCAGCATTTT.

This clonotype was seen ten or more times. The V and J genes are TRBV6-1 and TRBJ2-7; 7 bases are shared with TRBD2. The germline CDR1 and CDR2 sequences are MNHNS and SASEGT. This CDR3 spans 16 amino acids. V trimming: 0 bases; J trimming: 3 bases; junction bases outside the gene matches: 8. In nucleotides, the CDR3 is TGTGCCAGCAGTGAAGCCTCTGGCGGGGGAGACTACGAGCAGTACTTC. Translating it yields CASSEASGGGDYEQYF.

As regards this clonotype: The junction and the germline gene differ at one end; a read error may be behind it. The rearrangement joins TRBV5-6 to TRBJ2-3; D not resolved. Per germline, CDR1 SGHDT and CDR2 YYEEEE. The CDR3 is 15 amino acids. CDR3 DNA sequence: TGCACCAGCAGCTGGGGATCGGCTAGCACAGATACGCAGTATTTT. This encodes CTSSWGSASTDTQYF.

For this clonotype: At one boundary the junction diverges from the germline segment, which might be a read error. DNA for the CDR3: TGCGCCAGCAGCCCCCGGGATAGCGGCTACGACCAGTACTTC. Translating it yields CASSPRDSGYDQYF. The genes are TRBV5-1 and TRBJ2-7, with a possible D match to TRBD2 (6 bases). The V gene's germline CDR1 is SGHRS and CDR2 YFSETQ. The CDR3 consists of 14 residues.

A word on this clonotype: Given a much more abundant clone one base away, this may be a read error. The rearrangement links TRBV6-6 to TRBJ2-7; TRBD2 is a possible D gene (6 bases). The CDR3 has 14 amino acids. Per germline, CDR1 MNHNY and CDR2 SVGAGI (reference sequence). The CDR3 DNA is TGTGCCAACAGTGGCGGGGCGAACTCCTACGAGCAGTACTTC. This sequence encodes CANSGGANSYEQYF.

This clonotype was counted ten times or more. V and J are TRBV29-1 and TRBJ1-4; D remains ambiguous. This CDR3 is built from 13 residues. With 3 bases removed from V and 8 bases from J, the gap between germline ends came to 13 bases. Germline V gives CDR1 SQVTM, CDR2 ANQGSEA. The CDR3: CSVELQVGEKLFF. For the CDR3, the DNA is TGCAGCGTTGAGTTACAAGTGGGAGAAAAACTGTTTTTT.

About this clonotype: A much larger clone lies one base from this, so it may be a read error. The J gene is TRBJ2-3, the V gene TRBV12-3 or TRBV12-4; D is possibly TRBD1 (6 bases). Trimming stripped 7 bases from V and 4 bases from J, with 15 bases between. The CDR3 sequence is 14 residues long. Written as DNA, the CDR3 is TGTGCCAGCATTCCGCGACAGGTTTCAGATACGCAGTATTTT. This encodes CASIPRQVSDTQYF.

This clonotype has just a few counts. The rearrangement uses TRBV4-3 and TRBJ2-1; 12 bases align to TRBD2. V trimming: 4 bases; J trimming: 5 bases; junction bases outside the gene matches: 9. The CDR3 has 17 amino acids. CDR1 is LGHNA and CDR2 is YSLEER in the germline V gene. DNA of the CDR3: TGCGCCAGCAGCCGAGACCCTCTAGCGGGAGGGAACAATGAGCAGTTCTTC. Its protein product is CASSRDPLAGGNNEQFF.

Notes on this clonotype: A read error may explain this, as a much larger clone is one base away. The chain links TRBV11-2 to TRBJ2-1, with a weak D call TRBD2 (6 bases). Germline V gene sequence: CDR1 SGHAT, CDR2 FQNNGV. The length of the CDR3 is 16 residues. The V end lost 7 bases, the J end lost 1 base, and 17 bases lay between the germline ends. DNA for the CDR3: TGTGCCAGCATCTGGGACCCCGGGGGTTCCTACAATGAGCAGTTCTTC. Amino acid sequence: CASIWDPGGSYNEQFF.

A note on this clonotype: The junction does not match germline at one end; this may be a read error. The chain links TRBV29-1 to TRBJ2-1; 11 bases match TRBD2. The CDR3 runs to 13 residues. CDR1 is SQVTM, CDR2 ANQGSEA, per germline. CDR3 nucleotide sequence: TGCAGCCTTGTGGCTAGCGGGAGGTCTGAGCAGCTCTTC. Encoded protein: CSLVASGRSEQLF.

The V and J genes are TRBV4-3 and TRBJ2-1; D gene ambiguous. V was cut by 2 bases and J by 3 bases, with 17 bases left in between. CDR1 is LGHNA, CDR2 YSLEER, per germline. CDR3 length: 17 amino acids. CDR3 nucleotide sequence: TGCGCCAGCAGCCAAAAAGCTGGATCCGATTTCTACAATGAGCAGTTCTTC. It translates to CASSQKAGSDFYNEQFF.

This clonotype showed up just a few times. The chain has TRBV6-5 and TRBJ2-3, with 7 bases lining up with TRBD2. Germline V gene data show CDR1 as MNHEY and CDR2 as SVGAGI. The CDR3 has 16 amino acids. The junction had 8 bases not matched to a gene; V was cut back by 0 bases and J by 5 bases. The CDR3 loop is CASSYSLAALGDTQYF. The CDR3 nucleotides read TGTGCCAGCAGTTACTCCCTAGCGGCCCTGGGAGATACGCAGTATTTT.

Notes on this clonotype: This may arise from a read error, as a much more abundant clone is one base away. The chain couples TRBV6-1 to TRBJ2-2; 8 nucleotides line up with TRBD1. Germline loops: CDR1 MNHNS, CDR2 SASEGT. This CDR3 has 16 amino acids. With V trimmed by 5 bases and J by 3 bases, 8 bases remained unmatched. DNA of the CDR3: TGTGCCAGCAGTTCGCGGACAGGGACAGACACCGGGGAGCTGTTTTTT. Translation gives CASSSRTGTDTGELFF.

This clonotype was observed a few times. At one end, the junction sequence differs from germline, possibly due to a read error. The V call is TRBV11-1, the J call TRBJ1-1, with D unclear. Germline CDR1 and CDR2: SGHAT and FQDESV (reference sequence). The length of the CDR3 is 13 residues. CDR3 in amino acids: CASSLAGSTDAFF. The CDR3 DNA reads as TGTGCCAGCAGCTTAGCAGGTAGCACTGATGCTTTCTTC.

Turning to this clonotype: Since a much larger clone is just one base distant, this may be a read error. The chain employs TRBV6-6 and TRBJ1-2; no firm D call. This CDR3 contains 13 residues. Per germline, CDR1 MNHNY and CDR2 SVGAGI (reference sequence). CDR3 in amino acids: CACSYTTAYGYTF. For the CDR3, the DNA is TGTGCCTGCAGTTACACGACGGCCTATGGCTACACCTTC.

This clonotype showed up many times. The gene calls are TRBV6-2 or TRBV6-3 and TRBJ2-1, with 9 bases that match TRBD2. Germline V gives CDR1 MNHEY, CDR2 SVGEGT. The CDR3 spans 17 residues. Germline trimming cut 6 bases from V and 6 bases from J; bases unmatched to any gene: 15. CDR3 nucleotides: TGTGCCAGCAGAGAGGATTTAGGACTAGCGAGATCCAATGAGCAGTTCTTC. Translated: CASREDLGLARSNEQFF.

This clonotype came up many times. This sequence joins TRBV4-3 and TRBJ2-6; D gene ambiguous. Germline V lookup: CDR1 LGHNA, CDR2 YSLEER. The CDR3 extends over 17 amino acids. The V end lost 0 bases, the J end lost 0 bases, and 9 bases lay between the germline ends. CDR3 sequence: CASSQDRSGSGANVLTF. The CDR3 bases are TGCGCCAGCAGCCAAGATCGGTCAGGCTCTGGGGCCAACGTCCTGACTTTC.

This clonotype came up many times. This chain joins TRBV6-5 and TRBJ2-7; D remains unclear. This CDR3 contains 14 residues. The germline V and J ends were trimmed by 7 bases and 2 bases, with 15 bases remaining between them. Germline-derived CDR1 and CDR2 are MNHEY and SVGAGI. CDR3 residues: CASTSSSGTYEQYF. The CDR3 nucleotides are TGTGCCAGCACCTCGTCGTCAGGCACCTACGAGCAGTACTTC.

This clonotype was seen a handful of times. J is TRBJ2-1 and V is TRBV5-6, with D perhaps given as TRBD1 or TRBD2 (6 bases each). Germline lookup yields CDR1 SGHDT and CDR2 YYEEEE. CDR3 size: 13 residues. Trimming stripped 1 base from V and 10 bases from J, with 12 bases between. This CDR3 reads CASSLRGQSEQFF. In DNA form, the CDR3 reads TGTGCCAGCAGCTTGCGGGGGCAAAGCGAGCAGTTCTTC.

As regards this clonotype: A much larger clonotype is one base distant, so this may be a read error. The chain uses TRBV12-3 or TRBV12-4 and TRBJ2-1, with TRBD2 matching over 11 bases. CDR3 length: 12 residues. Here the CDR3 reads CASSPRLAGQYF. CDR3 coding DNA: TGTGCCAGCAGCCCTCGACTAGCGGGACAATACTTC.

Note on this clonotype: This may stem from a read error, because a much larger clone lies one nucleotide away. The gene calls are TRBV6-6 and TRBJ2-2; D gene unclear. The V gene's germline CDR1 is MNHNY and CDR2 SVGAGI (reference sequence). This CDR3 is 16 amino acids long. V lost 1 base and J 4 bases, leaving 13 bases between the germline ends. The CDR3 DNA reads TGTGCCAGCAGTTACTTGGAGACACCCGGCACCGGGGAGCTGTTTTTT. Translated, it gives CASSYLETPGTGELFF.

On this clonotype itself: An end of the junction does not agree with germline; a read error may underlie this. The chain carries TRBV11-2 and TRBJ2-2, with D perhaps TRBD1 or TRBD2 (6 bases each). Germline assignment: CDR1 SGHAT and CDR2 FQNNGV. CDR3 length equals 17 residues. This chain's CDR3 is CASGLDVGGRNTGELFF. The DNA for the CDR3 is TGTGCCAGCGGCTTAGATGTCGGGGGCCGGAATACCGGGGAGCTGTTTTTT.

The rearrangement uses TRBV30 and TRBJ1-3, with D unclear. CDR3 size: 13 residues. CDR1 and CDR2 (germline): GTSNPN, SVGIG (reference sequence). V lost 2 bases, J lost 2 bases, and 7 bases lay in between. The CDR3 nucleotides read TGTGCCTGGAGTAGGGCAGCTGGAAACACCATATATTTT. Translation: CAWSRAAGNTIYF.

Remarks on this clonotype: At one end the junction does not follow the germline gene, possibly because of a read error. The V call is TRBV5-6, the J call TRBJ2-4; no clear D gene. This CDR3 has 14 amino acids. Per the germline V gene, CDR1 is SGHDT and CDR2 is YYEEEE. This CDR3 is CASSLGQTKNIEYF. CDR3 in DNA: TGTGCCAGCAGCTTGGGCCAGACCAAAAACATTGAGTACTTC. Using reference TRBV5-6 and TRBJ2-4 for the parts outside the CDR3, the full variable domain is DAGVTQSPTHLIKTRGQQVTLRCSPKSGHDTVSWYQQALGQGPQFIFQYYEEEERQRGNFPDRFSGHQFPNYSSELNVNALLLGDSALYLCASSLGQTKNIEYFGAGTRLSVL.

The chain couples TRBV10-3 to TRBJ2-7; TRBD2 matches 10 bases. Germline V gene lookup returns CDR1 ENHRY and CDR2 SYGVKD. J gave up 4 bases and V 10 bases, and 10 bases lay outside the gene matches. This CDR3 contains 14 residues. CDR3 loop: CATKSGRESYEQYF. The CDR3 DNA sequence: TGTGCCACTAAGAGCGGGAGGGAGTCTTACGAGCAGTACTTC.

This chain links TRBV28 with TRBJ2-2, with unresolved D. The V end lost 3 bases, the J end lost 9 bases, and 14 bases lay between the germline ends. Germline CDR1 reads MDHEN; CDR2 reads SYDVKM. CDR3 length equals 14 residues. Written as DNA, the CDR3 is TGTGCCAGCAGTTTGGTCGAGGTGGCGAGGGAGCTGTTTTTT. It encodes CASSLVEVARELFF.

The table lists this clonotype with many counts. The V call is TRBV5-1, the J call TRBJ2-1; D might be TRBD2 (6 bases). The V end was cut by 2 bases, the J end by 8 bases, with 8 bases between. Germline V lookup: CDR1 SGHRS, CDR2 YFSETQ. This CDR3 is built from 12 residues. The CDR3 region is CASSLAGDEQFF. CDR3 in DNA: TGCGCCAGCAGCTTAGCGGGCGATGAGCAGTTCTTC.

This clonotype was counted ten times or more. The chain employs TRBV6-2 or TRBV6-3 and TRBJ2-3; no clear D. The V end was cut by 5 bases, the J end by 3 bases, with 12 bases between. The CDR3 totals 14 residues. The germline gives CDR1 MNHEY, CDR2 SVGEGT. As DNA, the CDR3 is TGTGCCAGCAGTCTTTGGACCAGAACAGATACGCAGTATTTT. This sequence encodes CASSLWTRTDTQYF.

As concerns this clonotype: At one boundary the junction diverges from the germline segment, which might be a read error. The chain combines TRBV6-5 with TRBJ1-1, with a possible D match to TRBD1 (5 bases). Per the germline V gene, CDR1 is MNHEY and CDR2 is SVGAGI. The CDR3 has 14 residues. The CDR3 nucleotides are TGTGCCAGCAGGTCTACAGGTTTGAACACTGACGCTTTCTTT. Its translation is CASRSTGLNTDAFF.